This TCR beta chain was obtained from a study of blood T cell repertoires in COVID-19. The table came from immunoSEQ multiplex PCR; TCRdb's copy has only in-frame clones and leaves some out. The data contain approximately 97,000 clones, about 85% of them singletons. Germline V lookup: CDR1 SGHNT, CDR2 YYREEE (reference sequence). The CDR3 is 16 residues long. With 4 bases clipped from V and 4 bases from J, the junction kept 8 bases outside the gene matches. J is TRBJ1-4 and V is TRBV5-4; TRBD1 matches 9 bases. The sample was peripheral blood. This TCR derives from a man aged 50 to 60 with active COVID-19. The CDR3 DNA reads as TGTGCCAGCAGCCGGACAGGGGAGGTAGTTAATGAAAAACTGTTTTTT. Its translation: CASSRTGEVVNEKLFF.